The entry below describes one T cell receptor (beta chain). Trimming took off 2 bases at V and 6 bases at J, with 5 bases between the two ends. CDR3 length equals 13 residues. Germline V gives CDR1 WSHSY, CDR2 SAAADI. This sample was taken from a study of blood T cell repertoires in COVID-19. Study background: There were acute and convalescent COVID-19 samples, and they came from the United States, Italy and Spain.

Under the authors' procedure: Researchers report that nucleated cell counts were estimated from reference gene primer amplification. The method was immunoSEQ multiplex PCR; TCRdb's version includes in-frame clones alone and lacks a portion of them. V, J and clone size are taken as reported in that table, and D and trimming were inferred from the DNA itself. The sample carries under 200,000 clones, 70% to 85% recorded once. The sequence was collected from a woman of 80 years or more with acute or convalescent COVID-19. The chain joins TRBV10-2 to TRBJ1-6; D might be TRBD1 (5 bases). The sequenced sample was peripheral blood. The CDR3 spells CASSEQGNSPLHF. The CDR3 nucleotides are TGCGCCAGCAGTGAGCAGGGTAATTCACCCCTCCACTTT.